Listed here is a single T cell receptor beta chain. This clone is characterized as medium-sized (0.01 to 0.1%). This receptor's antigen is unknown. No base quality information exists; no much larger clone differs at one position. This sample stems from a study of resident and recirculating memory T cells in vitiligo (dated by TCRdb to between 2017 and 2018). With regard to the full study: For TCR beta sequencing, epidermis was obtained by shave biopsy from two lesional and two nonlesional sites, and PBMCs were also collected, from each of 3 stable vitiligo patients. The human TCR beta sequencing tested whether specific clones in lesional vitiligo skin differed from clones in nonlesional skin and blood. Samples were homogenized without cell sorting just before genomic DNA extraction with the Qiagen DNeasy Blood & Tissue Kit. Points the paper makes about the study in general: Clonality was not the same from one vitiligo lesion to another, and no unique dominant TCR clone turned up. Mechanistic studies in the future are needed to assess how much the detected T cell clones and the human Trm pools versus Tcm pools each contribute. Overlap and correlation analysis showed no significant repertoire overlap between biopsies except for each lesion with itself, even within a single patient. TCR sequences were not conserved across biopsy sites or patients, suggesting that different T cell clones infiltrate different lesions, described as private specificity.

TCR beta chains were amplified from genomic DNA with the immunoSEQ hsTCRB kit. Sequencing of TCR beta libraries was performed on an Illumina MiSeq instrument by the immunoSEQ service. The original pipeline was this. Repertoire data were analyzed using the immunoSEQ Analyzer. The immuneACCESS repertoire file appears here via TCRdb, limited to in-frame rearrangements. These files lack a portion of the clones; in checked studies, under half of the deficit traces to unresolved V genes, and the cause of the others is not known. D and trimming come from the DNA, and the V and J calls and clone size come from that table. In this sample the table shows 35,000 to 45,000 clones, 80% to 95% of which occur a single time. The leading ten clones occupy about 4.5% of the sample. Trimming takes 1 base off V and 3 bases off J; junction bases not matched to a gene: 8. Looking up the germline V gene (reference sequence) yields CDR1 LNHNV and CDR2 YYDKDF. The CDR3 runs 16 amino acids, cysteine and phenylalanine included. Only the CDR3 region is kept as DNA, spanning 48 bases read in frame from base 1.

Vitiligo was considered stable when no change in lesions had been observed over the previous 6 months. To qualify as stable, patients additionally needed to show no confetti depigmentation, which is a clinical sign of active vitiligo. Any patient who had received treatment in the previous three months was excluded. PBMCs were isolated from heparinized blood by Ficoll density gradient centrifugation and then flash-frozen. The receptor comes from a male donor with vitiligo. The chain employs TRBV15 and TRBJ1-1, and 7 junctional nucleotides match TRBD1. Material: blood. DNA sequence: TGTGCCACCAGCAGAGGCGACAGGGTTGGAGACACTGAAGCTTTCTTT. It codes for CATSRGDRVGDTEAFF.